The 20 T cell receptor beta chains given below trace back to one sample, sequenced in a study of cytomegalovirus exposure and HLA in healthy donors. Primers: 60 Vbeta forward and 13 Jbeta reverse. Sequencing used immunoSEQ multiplex PCR; TCRdb keeps in-frame clones, though not all of them. Of some 110,000 clones in the sample, around 77% were seen once. The sample taken for sequencing was PBMCs. The receptor set was obtained from a man over 45 in good health and CMV-seropositive.

The rearrangement links TRBV2 to TRBJ2-4, with 7 bases matching TRBD2. This CDR3 is built from 16 residues. The junction had 7 bases not matched to a gene; V was cut back by 3 bases and J by 2 bases. Germline V gene lookup returns CDR1 SNHLY and CDR2 FYNNEI. This CDR3 reads CASSDTSGTSKNIQYF. The CDR3 DNA reads TGTGCCAGCAGTGATACCAGCGGGACGTCCAAAAACATTCAGTACTTC.

V gene TRBV19 combines with J gene TRBJ2-1, with D possibly being TRBD2 (7 bases). V lost 5 bases and J 6 bases, leaving 20 bases between the germline ends. Germline CDR1 LNHDA, CDR2 SQIVND (reference sequence). The CDR3 runs to 16 residues. Here the CDR3 reads CASSGPGGERPNEQFF. CDR3 DNA: TGTGCCAGTAGTGGACCGGGGGGCGAACGCCCCAATGAGCAGTTCTTC.

V and J are TRBV6-6 and TRBJ1-2, with 8 nucleotides matching TRBD1. Germline V gives CDR1 MNHNY, CDR2 SVGAGI (reference sequence). The CDR3 totals 14 residues. J was trimmed by 3 bases and V by 6 bases; bases with no gene match: 6. CDR3 sequence reads: CASRGGQVDYGYTF. The CDR3 nucleotides read TGTGCCAGCAGGGGGGGACAGGTCGACTATGGCTACACCTTC.

The CDR3 DNA reads TGTGCCAGCAGTTTATATCCTAGCGGGAGTTACGAGCAGTACTTC. It specifies CASSLYPSGSYEQYF. The chain carries TRBV27 and TRBJ2-5; 10 nucleotides match TRBD2. The DNA end lines up better with TRBJ2-7; the J call may be wrong. The germline V gene encodes CDR1 MNHEY and CDR2 SMNVEV (reference sequence). The CDR3 contains 15 residues.

The DNA for the CDR3 is TGTGCCAGCAGCGGGACTAGCGGGGGCTACGAGCAGTACTTC. It codes for CASSGTSGGYEQYF. This chain joins TRBV7-9 and TRBJ2-7, with 14 positions matching TRBD2. In germline, CDR1 is SEHNR, CDR2 FQNEAQ (reference sequence). The CDR3 totals 14 residues. Trimming removed 5 bases from V and 3 bases from J; junction bases left unmatched: 0.

The chain joins TRBV28 to TRBJ2-7; no definite D call. CDR1 is MDHEN and CDR2 is SYDVKM in the germline V gene. The CDR3 contains 14 residues. The V end lost 5 bases, the J end lost 1 base, and 12 bases lay between the germline ends. CDR3 protein: CASSTDSDSYEQYF. For the CDR3, the DNA is TGTGCCAGCAGTACCGATAGTGATTCCTACGAGCAGTACTTC.

The chain recombines TRBV10-3 with TRBJ1-5; the D is unclear. Trimming removed 4 bases from V and 4 bases from J, with 11 bases in between. This CDR3 has 14 residues. CDR1 is ENHRY, CDR2 SYGVKD, per germline. The CDR3 sequence: CAISVADGNQPQHF. The CDR3 nucleotides read TGTGCCATCAGTGTAGCAGATGGGAATCAGCCCCAGCATTTT.

CDR3 loop: CASSSQENTEAFF. The DNA for the CDR3 is TGCGCCAGCAGCTCACAGGAGAACACTGAAGCTTTCTTT. V and J are TRBV5-1 and TRBJ1-1; D might be TRBD1 (5 bases). The CDR3 extends over 13 amino acids. CDR1 and CDR2 from the germline V gene are SGHRS and YFSETQ. Trimming took 3 bases from V and 1 from J, leaving 7 bases between them.

The chain joins TRBV6-1 to TRBJ2-7, with 10 bases lining up with TRBD1. J lost 5 bases, V lost 6 bases, and 7 bases had no gene match. This CDR3 has 14 amino acids. CDR1 and CDR2 (germline): MNHNS, SASEGT. The CDR3 spells CASSSGQGNNEQYF. The DNA of the CDR3 is TGTGCCAGCAGCTCGGGACAGGGGAACAACGAGCAGTACTTC.

The genes are TRBV15 and TRBJ2-3, with D perhaps TRBD1 (5 bases). With 4 bases removed from V and 3 bases from J, the gap between germline ends came to 17 bases. The CDR3 sequence is 16 residues long. Germline V lookup: CDR1 LNHNV, CDR2 YYDKDF (reference sequence). The CDR3, as DNA: TGTGCCACCAGCACTGATCAAGGGCAGGGAACAGATACGCAGTATTTT. Its protein product is CATSTDQGQGTDTQYF.

V gene TRBV5-4 combines with J gene TRBJ1-1; D perhaps matches TRBD1 (6 bases). V was trimmed by 0 bases and J by 5 bases, leaving 11 bases between them. CDR3 length: 14 residues. From germline, CDR1 is SGHNT and CDR2 YYREEE (reference sequence). The CDR3 DNA sequence: TGTGCCAGCAGCTTGGTGGGGGCGCGGACTGAAGCTTTCTTT. This sequence encodes CASSLVGARTEAFF.

The V and J genes are TRBV6-5 and TRBJ1-6, with D perhaps TRBD1 (5 bases). The CDR3 extends over 13 amino acids. The V gene lost 6 bases and the J gene lost 8 bases, with 11 bases spanning the gap. Germline loops: CDR1 MNHEY, CDR2 SVGAGI. The CDR3 DNA is TGTGCCAGCAGCCAAACGGGGGATTCACCCCTCCACTTT. Encoded protein: CASSQTGDSPLHF.

The chain carries TRBV19 and TRBJ2-2; no clear D. This CDR3 contains 14 residues. Between the trimmed V and J ends, which lost 5 bases and 5 bases, there was a span of 12 bases. Germline loops: CDR1 LNHDA, CDR2 SQIVND (reference sequence). CDR3 sequence reads: CASSPRLATGELFF. The CDR3 DNA reads as TGTGCCAGTAGTCCTCGTTTAGCTACCGGGGAGCTGTTTTTT.

This clone was counted a few times. This chain links TRBV5-1 with TRBJ2-3, with TRBD1 matching 7 bases. The CDR3 contains 14 residues. V shed 3 bases and J 6 bases; nucleotides not matched to a gene: 7. Germline V gene sequence: CDR1 SGHRS, CDR2 YFSETQ. CDR3 sequence (DNA): TGCGCCAGCAGCTCTGGACAGGCGGCGGATACGCAGTATTTT. Protein product: CASSSGQAADTQYF.

The chain uses TRBV19 and TRBJ2-7, with 8 bases matching TRBD2. With 4 bases clipped from V and 3 bases from J, the junction kept 8 bases outside the gene matches. CDR3 length: 15 residues. CDR1 is LNHDA, CDR2 SQIVND, per germline (reference sequence). Written as DNA, the CDR3 is TGTGCCAGTAGTAGGGACGGGAGGGCCGGCTACGAGCAGTACTTC. Amino acids: CASSRDGRAGYEQYF. The entire variable domain, with the rest obtained from reference TRBV19 and TRBJ2-7, is as follows: DGGITQSPKYLFRKEGQNVTLSCEQNLNHDAMYWYRQDPGQGLRLIYYSQIVNDFQKGDIAEGYSVSREKKESFPLTVTSAQKNPTAFYLCASSRDGRAGYEQYFGPGTRLTVT.

J is TRBJ1-4 and V is TRBV30; D not resolved. Germline CDR1 reads GTSNPN; CDR2 reads SVGIG (reference sequence). The germline V and J ends were trimmed by 7 bases and 0 bases, with 9 bases remaining between them. The CDR3 sequence is 13 residues long. CDR3 residues: CASTGATNEKLFF. DNA of the CDR3: TGTGCCTCCACCGGAGCAACTAATGAAAAACTGTTTTTT.

This chain connects TRBV9 to TRBJ1-4; 9 nucleotides line up with TRBD1. The CDR3 consists of 14 residues. CDR1 SGDLS and CDR2 YYNGEE come from the germline V gene. V was clipped by 3 bases and J by 6 bases; unmatched bases: 3. The CDR3 protein is CASSGTGGHEKLFF. The CDR3 DNA is TGTGCCAGCAGCGGAACAGGGGGCCATGAAAAACTGTTTTTT.

The chain combines TRBV11-2 with TRBJ2-4; 12 bases align to TRBD2. V lost 5 bases to trimming and J lost 0 bases; unmatched junction nucleotides: 11. The CDR3 has 19 amino acids. The V gene's germline CDR1 is SGHAT and CDR2 FQNNGV. CDR3 sequence: CASSARLAGALIAKNIQYF. The CDR3 nucleotides read TGTGCCAGCAGCGCTCGACTAGCGGGGGCCCTTATAGCCAAAAACATTCAGTACTTC.

This clone was seen only once. DNA for the CDR3: TGTGCCAGCAGTTTGTTTGAGGGAGGTAGGACTGAAGCTTTCTTT. Translation: CASSLFEGGRTEAFF. V and J are TRBV28 and TRBJ1-1, with no clear D. Germline V gene sequence: CDR1 MDHEN, CDR2 SYDVKM. The V and J ends lost 3 bases and 5 bases respectively, with 16 bases between them. The CDR3 extends over 15 amino acids. Based on the CDR3 plus reference TRBV28 and TRBJ1-1, the full variable domain is DVKVTQSSRYLVKRTGEKVFLECVQDMDHENMFWYRQDPGLGLRLIYFSYDVKMKEKGDIPEGYSVSREKKERFSLILESASTNQTSMYLCASSLFEGGRTEAFFGQGTRLTVV.

V usage is TRBV28 and J usage is TRBJ2-1, with a possible D match to TRBD1 (6 bases). The CDR3 consists of 17 residues. V was cut by 5 bases and J by 0 bases, with 17 bases left in between. The germline V gene encodes CDR1 MDHEN and CDR2 SYDVKM. In DNA, the CDR3 is TGTGCCAGCAGTGTGGGGGCCTGGCGGAGCTCCTACAATGAGCAGTTCTTC. It specifies CASSVGAWRSSYNEQFF.